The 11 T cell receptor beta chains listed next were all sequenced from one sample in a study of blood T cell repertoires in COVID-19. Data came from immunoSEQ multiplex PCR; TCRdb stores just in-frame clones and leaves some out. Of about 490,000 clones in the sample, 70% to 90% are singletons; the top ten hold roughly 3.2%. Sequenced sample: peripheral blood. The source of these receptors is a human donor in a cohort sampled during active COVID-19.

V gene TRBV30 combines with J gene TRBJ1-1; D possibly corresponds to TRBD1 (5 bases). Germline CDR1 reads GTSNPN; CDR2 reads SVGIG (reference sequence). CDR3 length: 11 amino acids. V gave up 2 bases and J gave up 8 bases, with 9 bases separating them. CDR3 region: CAWSPRTEAFF. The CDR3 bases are TGTGCCTGGAGTCCACGGACAGAAGCTTTCTTT. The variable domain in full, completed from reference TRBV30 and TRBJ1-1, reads SQTIHQWPATLVQPVGSPLSLECTVEGTSNPNLYWYRQAAGRGLQLLFYSVGIGQISSEVPQNLSASRPQDRQFILSSKKLLLSDSGFYLCAWSPRTEAFFGQGTRLTVV.

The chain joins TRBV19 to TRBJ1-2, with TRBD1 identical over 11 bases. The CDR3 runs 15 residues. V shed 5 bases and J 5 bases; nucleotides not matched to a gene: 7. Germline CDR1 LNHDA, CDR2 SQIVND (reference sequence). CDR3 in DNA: TGTGCCAGTAGTCCGGGACAGGGGGTCGGGTATGGCTACACCTTC. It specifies CASSPGQGVGYGYTF.

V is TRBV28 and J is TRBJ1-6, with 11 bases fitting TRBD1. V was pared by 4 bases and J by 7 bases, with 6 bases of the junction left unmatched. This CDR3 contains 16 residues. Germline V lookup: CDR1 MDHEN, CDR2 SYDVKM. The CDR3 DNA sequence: TGTGCCAGCAGTTCTAGGGACAGGGGGAACAATTCACCCCTCCACTTT. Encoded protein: CASSSRDRGNNSPLHF.

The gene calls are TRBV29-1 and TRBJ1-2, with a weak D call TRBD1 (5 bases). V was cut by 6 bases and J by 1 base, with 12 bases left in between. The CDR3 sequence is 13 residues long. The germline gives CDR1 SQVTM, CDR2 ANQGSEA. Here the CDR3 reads CSVGEGDNYGYTF. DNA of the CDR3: TGCAGCGTAGGGGAAGGGGATAACTATGGCTACACCTTC.

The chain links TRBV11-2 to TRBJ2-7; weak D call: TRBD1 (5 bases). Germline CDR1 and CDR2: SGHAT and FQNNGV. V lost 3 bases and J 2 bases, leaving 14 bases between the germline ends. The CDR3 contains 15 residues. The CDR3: CASSLFRVETYEQYF. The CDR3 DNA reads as TGTGCCAGCAGCTTGTTCAGGGTTGAAACCTACGAGCAGTACTTC. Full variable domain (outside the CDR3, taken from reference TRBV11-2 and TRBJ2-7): EAGVAQSPRYKIIEKRQSVAFWCNPISGHATLYWYQQILGQGPKLLIQFQNNGVVDDSQLPKDRFSAERLKGVDSTLKIQPAKLEDSAVYLCASSLFRVETYEQYFGPGTRLTVT.

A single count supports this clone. The CDR3 loop is CASSFTPGGTEAFF. In DNA form, the CDR3 reads TGTGCCAGCAGTTTTACCCCGGGGGGCACTGAAGCTTTCTTT. V gene TRBV7-8 combines with J gene TRBJ1-1, with D perhaps matching TRBD1 (5 bases). V lost 6 bases and J lost 4, with 15 bases in between. This CDR3 is built from 14 residues. Per the germline V gene, CDR1 is SGHVS and CDR2 is FQNEAQ.

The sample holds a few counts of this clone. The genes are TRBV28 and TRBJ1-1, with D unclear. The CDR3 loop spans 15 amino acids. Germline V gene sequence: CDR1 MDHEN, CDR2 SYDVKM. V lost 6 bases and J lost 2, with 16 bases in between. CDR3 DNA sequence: TGTGCCAGCAGCCCTGGAGGTACAGCCAACACTGAAGCTTTCTTT. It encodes CASSPGGTANTEAFF.

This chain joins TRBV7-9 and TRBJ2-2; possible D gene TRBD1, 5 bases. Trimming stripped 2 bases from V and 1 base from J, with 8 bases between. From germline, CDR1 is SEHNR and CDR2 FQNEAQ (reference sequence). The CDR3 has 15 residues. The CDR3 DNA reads TGTGCCAGCAGCTTACCAGGGATGAACACCGGGGAGCTGTTTTTT. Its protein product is CASSLPGMNTGELFF.

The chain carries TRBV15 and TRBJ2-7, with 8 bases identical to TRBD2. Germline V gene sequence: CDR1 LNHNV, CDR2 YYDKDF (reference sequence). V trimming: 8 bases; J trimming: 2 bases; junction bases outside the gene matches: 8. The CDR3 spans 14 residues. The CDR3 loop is CATGAAGGPYEQYF. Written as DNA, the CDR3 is TGTGCCACCGGCGCGGCGGGAGGCCCCTACGAGCAGTACTTC. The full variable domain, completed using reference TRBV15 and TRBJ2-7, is DAMVIQNPRYQVTQFGKPVTLSCSQTLNHNVMYWYQQKSSQAPKLLFHYYDKDFNNEADTPDNFQSRRPNTSFCFLDIRSPGLGDTAMYLCATGAAGGPYEQYFGPGTRLTVT.

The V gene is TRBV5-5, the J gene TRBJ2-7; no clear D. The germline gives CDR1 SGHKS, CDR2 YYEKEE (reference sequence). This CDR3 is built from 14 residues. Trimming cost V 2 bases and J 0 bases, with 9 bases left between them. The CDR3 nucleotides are TGTGCCAGCAGCTTAACACCAAGCTCCTACGAGCAGTACTTC. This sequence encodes CASSLTPSSYEQYF.

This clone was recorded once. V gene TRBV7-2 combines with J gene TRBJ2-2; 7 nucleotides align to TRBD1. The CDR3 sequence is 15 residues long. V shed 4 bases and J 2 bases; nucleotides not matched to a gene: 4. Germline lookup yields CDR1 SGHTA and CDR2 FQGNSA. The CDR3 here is CASSSRQGNTGELFF. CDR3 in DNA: TGTGCCAGCAGCTCCCGACAGGGTAACACCGGGGAGCTGTTTTTT. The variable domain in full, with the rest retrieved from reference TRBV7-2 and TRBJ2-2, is GAGVSQSPSNKVTEKGKDVELRCDPISGHTALYWYRQSLGQGLEFLIYFQGNSAPDKSGLPSDRFSAERTGGSVSTLTIQRTQQEDSAVYLCASSSRQGNTGELFFGEGSRLTVL.